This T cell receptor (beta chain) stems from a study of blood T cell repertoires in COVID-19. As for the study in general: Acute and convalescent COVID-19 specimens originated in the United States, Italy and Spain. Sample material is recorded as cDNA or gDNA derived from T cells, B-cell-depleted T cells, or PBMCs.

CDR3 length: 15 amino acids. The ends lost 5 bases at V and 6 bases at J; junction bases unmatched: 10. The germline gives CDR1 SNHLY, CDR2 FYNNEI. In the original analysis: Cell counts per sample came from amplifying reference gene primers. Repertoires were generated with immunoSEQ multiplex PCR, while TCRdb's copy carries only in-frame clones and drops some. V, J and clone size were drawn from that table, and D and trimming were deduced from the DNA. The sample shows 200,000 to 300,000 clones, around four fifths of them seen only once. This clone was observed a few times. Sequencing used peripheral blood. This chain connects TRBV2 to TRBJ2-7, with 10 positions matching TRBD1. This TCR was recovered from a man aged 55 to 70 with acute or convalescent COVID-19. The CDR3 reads CASSPLRQGAREQYF. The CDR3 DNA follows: TGTGCCAGCAGTCCCCTCCGACAGGGGGCTCGCGAGCAGTACTTC. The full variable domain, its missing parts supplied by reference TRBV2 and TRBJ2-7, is EPEVTQTPSHQVTQMGQEVILRCVPISNHLYFYWYRQILGQKVEFLVSFYNNEISEKSEIFDDQFSVERPDGSNFTLKIRSTKLEDSAMYFCASSPLRQGAREQYFGPGTRLTVT.